The present TCR beta chain was sequenced within a study of T cells in Graves' hyperthyroidism and ophthalmopathy. CDR3 length equals 14 residues. V gave up 6 bases and J gave up 6 bases; unmatched junction bases: 12. CDR1 is DFQATT and CDR2 is SNEGSKA in the germline V gene (reference sequence). The table lists this clonotype with a few counts. The TCR beta CDR3 regions underwent amplification using RNA transcripts as the source. Using the HTBI primer set, a first-round RT-PCR was run on the TCR CDR3. In TCRdb, the multiplex PCR reads were re-called with MiXCR into one record per CDR3 protein. The sample includes about 210,000 distinct CDR3 sequences, around 16% of them seen just once.

The sample comprised blood. The receptor was derived from a man aged 40-49 years with Graves' hyperthyroidism. This chain connects TRBV20-1 to TRBJ2-3; 7 nucleotides align to TRBD1. The CDR3 DNA reads TGCAGTGCAGGAACCGGGACAGCTATTGATACGCAGTATTTT. Translated: CSAGTGTAIDTQYF.